This TCR beta chain was sequenced during a study of human T cells and chemical hapten exposure. Study details: Per-sample variation in TCR yield stemmed mainly from small pooled library volume differences. Study-wide results and limits: DPC sensitization left the count of TCRs above 1 in 1000 unchanged.

TCRdb ran MiXCR on the 5' RACE reads and lists one entry per CDR3 protein. The sample lists 130,000 or so distinct CDR3 sequences; around 4% were seen once. Germline V gene data show CDR1 as MNHEY and CDR2 as SVGAGI. Germline trimming cut 4 bases from V and 6 bases from J; bases unmatched to any gene: 10. CDR3 length: 18 amino acids. At least ten counts were recorded for this clonotype. Its target is unknown. Unfractionated whole blood was the source of the extracted total RNA. This chain joins TRBV6-5 and TRBJ2-2, with 14 nucleotides matching TRBD2. The TCR was taken from a female donor in good health. The CDR3 is CASSFQTSGGAESGELFF. The CDR3 DNA reads as TGTGCCAGCAGTTTCCAGACTAGCGGGGGGGCAGAGTCCGGGGAGCTGTTTTTT.